The clone carrying this TCR beta chain was seen just once. Its specificity is not known. Authors' analysis steps: A productive frequency of 2.59 x 10-5 was the lowest detectable. Sequencing was performed with immunoSEQ multiplex PCR; in TCRdb, only in-frame clones are kept and a portion is missing. V, J and clone size are those of that table, while D and trimming were read from the DNA. The sample yields tens of thousands of clones, approximately 80% seen once. This entry comes from a study of STAT5B mutations in CD4+ large granular lymphocyte leukemia. Study as a whole: Among healthy controls, a particular HLA allele went with more CDR3 'QG' motifs.

CDR1 SNHLY and CDR2 FYNNEI come from the germline V gene. This CDR3 is 13 amino acids long. V dropped 8 bases and J dropped 7; count of bases not matched to a gene: 7. Study conclusions and caveats: Compared with healthy controls (2/35), patient top clones favored TRBV06 (8/27). About a quarter of private leukemic clonotypes occurred rarely in other patients' non-leukemic repertoires.

This chain links TRBV2 with TRBJ1-4, with 7 bases matching TRBD1. The receptor comes from a human donor in good health. The source material was CD4+ T cells from blood buffy coats. As DNA, the CDR3 is TGTGCCAGCGCAGACAGGGTCGGTGAAAAACTGTTTTTT. Translation gives CASADRVGEKLFF.